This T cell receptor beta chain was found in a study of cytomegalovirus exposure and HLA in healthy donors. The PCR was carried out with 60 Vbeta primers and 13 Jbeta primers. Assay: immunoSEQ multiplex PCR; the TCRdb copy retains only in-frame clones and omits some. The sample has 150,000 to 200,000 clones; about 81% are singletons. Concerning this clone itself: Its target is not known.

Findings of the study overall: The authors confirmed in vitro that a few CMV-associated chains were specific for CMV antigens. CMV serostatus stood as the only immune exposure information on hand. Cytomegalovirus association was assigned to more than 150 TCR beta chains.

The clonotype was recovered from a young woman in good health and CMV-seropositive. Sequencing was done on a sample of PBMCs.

CDR3 amino acids: CASSLNRREAFF. CDR3 nucleotide sequence: TGTGCCAGCAGCTTAAACAGGAGAGAAGCTTTCTTT. V gene TRBV9 combines with J gene TRBJ1-1; possible D gene TRBD1, 5 bases. Germline V gene lookup returns CDR1 SGDLS and CDR2 YYNGEE. The germline V and J ends were trimmed by 4 bases and 8 bases, with 12 bases remaining between them. CDR3 length equals 12 residues.